One and the same sample provided the 24 T cell receptor beta chains below, sequenced in a study of Ad26.COV2.S vaccination and SARS-CoV-2 variants. Treatment: roughly 19 received Ad26.COV2.S at low or high dose, single or two shots; several received placebo; per-sample allocation not given. It was on day 63 after the first vaccine or placebo injection that samples were taken. Produced via immunoSEQ multiplex PCR; TCRdb's table is partial and in-frame only. Here the sample spans roughly 320,000 clones, roughly 87% being singletons. The sequencing here drew on peripheral blood, taken in a trial of Ad26.COV2.S vaccine versus placebo. The origin of the receptors is a person between 18 and 65 years old who received the Ad26.COV2.S COVID-19 vaccine or a placebo.

The rearrangement links TRBV12-3 or TRBV12-4 to TRBJ2-7; D tentatively fits TRBD1 or TRBD2 (5 bases each). This CDR3 region has 13 residues. Deletions cut 5 bases from V and 7 bases from J, with 15 bases between. This chain's CDR3 is CASSRRDLGEQYF. The CDR3 DNA follows: TGTGCCAGCAGTCGCCGGGACCTAGGGGAGCAGTACTTC.

The chain couples TRBV6-4 to TRBJ1-2; D ambiguous. This CDR3 has 11 residues. Per germline, CDR1 MRHNA and CDR2 SNTAGT. V was clipped by 5 bases and J by 8 bases, with 9 bases between them. The CDR3 here is CASSLPGGYTF. DNA for the CDR3: TGTGCCAGCAGTCTCCCCGGGGGCTACACCTTC.

The rearrangement links TRBV19 to TRBJ2-1; TRBD1 aligns across 8 bases. Per the germline V gene, CDR1 is LNHDA and CDR2 is SQIVND (reference sequence). This CDR3 comprises 18 residues. V lost 3 bases and J lost 0; bases outside the gene matches: 10. DNA of the CDR3: TGTGCCAGTAGTATGGGCCTGGGGACAGGCAGCTCCTACAATGAGCAGTTCTTC. It specifies CASSMGLGTGSSYNEQFF.

This rearrangement joins TRBV7-9 to TRBJ1-1; D gene unclear. CDR3 length: 12 residues. Trimming removed 6 bases from V and 8 bases from J, with 13 bases in between. The V gene's germline CDR1 is SEHNR and CDR2 FQNEAQ (reference sequence). The CDR3 loop is CASRPDSFEAFF. CDR3 DNA sequence: TGTGCCAGCAGGCCCGACTCTTTCGAAGCTTTCTTT.

J is TRBJ2-1 and V is TRBV27; D is unclear. Germline values: CDR1 MNHEY, CDR2 SMNVEV (reference sequence). Trimming left V 0 bases short and J 4 bases short, with 13 bases between. The CDR3 length is 16 residues. The CDR3 sequence: CASSLSWGSRYNEQFF. The CDR3 region has the DNA TGTGCCAGCAGTTTATCATGGGGTTCCAGATACAATGAGCAGTTCTTC.

This clone occurred once. The gene calls are TRBV2 and TRBJ1-2; 7 bases line up with TRBD1. CDR1 and CDR2 (germline): SNHLY, FYNNEI. V lost 6 bases, J lost 2 bases, and 3 bases stayed unmatched. The CDR3 has 13 amino acids. The CDR3: CASRLQGNYGYTF. DNA for the CDR3: TGTGCCAGCAGACTACAGGGGAACTATGGCTACACCTTC.

The rearrangement links TRBV7-2 to TRBJ2-3; a weak D match, TRBD1 (6 bases). This CDR3 is 16 amino acids long. Germline V gene sequence: CDR1 SGHTA, CDR2 FQGNSA. The V gene lost 5 bases and the J gene lost 7 bases, with 22 bases spanning the gap. The CDR3 bases are TGTGCCAGCAGCCCGGGGACATCTTTTTCGCAAAATACGCAGTATTTT. It encodes CASSPGTSFSQNTQYF.

This chain links TRBV4-2 with TRBJ2-3; 8 bases map to TRBD1. This CDR3 contains 14 residues. Germline trimming cut 7 bases from V and 4 bases from J; bases unmatched to any gene: 7. Germline values: CDR1 LGHNA, CDR2 YNFKEQ. CDR3 sequence: CASNPDRGADTQYF. In nucleotides, the CDR3 is TGTGCCAGCAACCCCGACAGGGGCGCAGATACGCAGTATTTT.

This clone was seen a single time. This chain links TRBV6-1 with TRBJ1-5, with 7 bases that match TRBD1. Trimming at V came to 2 bases and at J to 9 bases, leaving 4 bases not matched to a gene. The CDR3 has 13 residues. Germline V gives CDR1 MNHNS, CDR2 SASEGT. The CDR3 spells CASSETTGPPQHF. In DNA form, the CDR3 reads TGTGCCAGCAGTGAAACGACAGGGCCGCCCCAGCATTTT.

This chain links TRBV19 with TRBJ2-3; D remains unclear. Germline V gives CDR1 LNHDA, CDR2 SQIVND (reference sequence). The CDR3 has 15 amino acids. The V end was cut by 3 bases, the J end by 0 bases, with 10 bases between. This chain's CDR3 is CASSMGGSSTDTQYF. DNA for the CDR3: TGTGCCAGTAGTATGGGCGGATCTAGCACAGATACGCAGTATTTT.

The chain links TRBV27 to TRBJ1-1, with TRBD1 matching 9 bases. CDR3 size: 14 residues. The V gene's germline CDR1 is MNHEY and CDR2 SMNVEV (reference sequence). J lost 5 bases, V lost 5 bases, and 6 bases had no gene match. DNA of the CDR3: TGTGCCAGCAGTGCCGGACAGGGGAGAACTGAAGCTTTCTTT. Amino acid sequence: CASSAGQGRTEAFF.

The chain joins TRBV20-1 to TRBJ1-2; tentatively, D is TRBD1 (6 bases). CDR1 DFQATT and CDR2 SNEGSKA come from the germline V gene (reference sequence). The V end lost 5 bases, the J end lost 3 bases, and 7 bases lay between the germline ends. The CDR3 totals 11 residues. The CDR3 sequence: CSADRYYGYTF. The CDR3 DNA follows: TGCAGTGCTGACAGGTACTATGGCTACACCTTC.

This clone was found once. The rearrangement uses TRBV10-3 and TRBJ1-1; 10 nucleotides line up with TRBD1. The CDR3 runs 16 residues. With 4 bases clipped from V and 1 base from J, the junction kept 6 bases outside the gene matches. Germline values: CDR1 ENHRY, CDR2 SYGVKD. The CDR3 loop is CAISGWDRGTNTEAFF. CDR3 DNA sequence: TGTGCCATCAGTGGCTGGGACAGGGGCACGAACACTGAAGCTTTCTTT.

V is TRBV19 and J is TRBJ2-3; maybe TRBD1 (6 bases). This CDR3 spans 16 amino acids. The V and J ends lost 5 bases and 1 base respectively, with 16 bases between them. Germline V gene sequence: CDR1 LNHDA, CDR2 SQIVND (reference sequence). The CDR3 DNA reads TGTGCCAGTAGTGGAAAAACAGGGTGGGGCACAGATACGCAGTATTTT. It encodes CASSGKTGWGTDTQYF.

The chain employs TRBV30 and TRBJ1-4, with D uncertain. The germline V and J ends were trimmed by 2 bases and 2 bases, with 6 bases remaining between them. This CDR3 has 13 residues. The germline gives CDR1 GTSNPN, CDR2 SVGIG (reference sequence). CDR3 in DNA: TGTGCCTGGAGTTACGGGACTAATGAAAAACTGTTTTTT. As protein: CAWSYGTNEKLFF.

The J gene is TRBJ2-7, the V gene TRBV30; 7 nucleotides match TRBD1. Germline CDR1 GTSNPN, CDR2 SVGIG (reference sequence). The CDR3 is made up of 13 amino acids. J was trimmed by 4 bases and V by 2 bases; bases with no gene match: 5. The CDR3 region has the DNA TGTGCCTGGAGTAAAAACAGGGGATACGAGCAGTACTTC. It yields the protein CAWSKNRGYEQYF.

The chain couples TRBV7-8 to TRBJ1-1; perhaps TRBD1 as D (5 bases). The CDR3 runs 17 residues. V was cut by 5 bases and J by 2 bases, with 21 bases left in between. Per germline, CDR1 SGHVS and CDR2 FQNEAQ. Here the CDR3 DNA reads TGTGCCAGCAGCCCTCTATCAGGGACCACACCCAACACTGAAGCTTTCTTT. Its protein product is CASSPLSGTTPNTEAFF. The entire variable domain, with the rest obtained from reference TRBV7-8 and TRBJ1-1, is as follows: GAGVSQSPRYKVAKRGQDVALRCDPISGHVSLFWYQQALGQGPEFLTYFQNEAQLDKSGLPSDRFFAERPEGSVSTLKIQRTQQEDSAVYLCASSPLSGTTPNTEAFFGQGTRLTVV.

In its sample, this clone was seen once. This chain connects TRBV7-9 to TRBJ1-2, with 9 bases fitting TRBD1. J was trimmed by 1 base and V by 4 bases; bases with no gene match: 10. Germline V gives CDR1 SEHNR, CDR2 FQNEAQ (reference sequence). The CDR3 has 17 residues. The CDR3 bases are TGTGCCAGCAGCTACTACCACCGACAGGGGGTTAACTATGGCTACACCTTC. As protein: CASSYYHRQGVNYGYTF.

The chain employs TRBV7-2 and TRBJ1-5; a weak D match, TRBD1 (5 bases). CDR3 length: 15 residues. V shed 2 bases and J shed 7 bases, with 15 bases lying between them. CDR1 is SGHTA and CDR2 is FQGNSA in the germline V gene. The DNA of the CDR3 is TGTGCCAGCAGCTTATCCCCAGGGTCGGAACAGCCCCAGCATTTT. Its protein product is CASSLSPGSEQPQHF.

The chain carries TRBV7-6 and TRBJ1-6, with D uncertain. Per germline, CDR1 SGHVS and CDR2 FNYEAQ. The CDR3 loop spans 14 amino acids. V was pared by 6 bases and J by 9 bases, with 15 bases between. This CDR3 reads CASSPWGSGSPLHF. In DNA form, the CDR3 reads TGTGCCAGCAGTCCTTGGGGTAGCGGTTCACCCCTCCACTTT.

The chain links TRBV3-1 (or the pseudogene TRBV3-2) to TRBJ2-7; D not resolved. V lost 0 bases and J lost 7, with 13 bases in between. The CDR3 covers 14 residues. The germline CDR1 and CDR2 sequences are LGHDT and YNNKEL (reference sequence). This chain's CDR3 is CASSQEGPLREQYF. CDR3 sequence (DNA): TGTGCCAGCAGCCAAGAAGGGCCGCTAAGGGAGCAGTACTTC.

The J gene is TRBJ2-5, the V gene TRBV2; 11 nucleotides match TRBD2. CDR1 and CDR2 from the germline V gene are SNHLY and FYNNEI. The CDR3 is 14 residues long. J was trimmed by 1 base and V by 6 bases; bases with no gene match: 1. The CDR3 DNA reads TGTGCCAGCAGGACTAGCGGGGTCCAAGAGACCCAGTACTTC. It encodes CASRTSGVQETQYF.

V is TRBV12-3 or TRBV12-4 and J is TRBJ1-4; D is undetermined. V gave up 5 bases and J gave up 8 bases, with 12 bases separating them. The CDR3 contains 13 residues. The CDR3 loop reads CASSPPNAEKLFF. In DNA, the CDR3 is TGTGCCAGCAGTCCCCCGAATGCGGAAAAACTGTTTTTT.

The rearrangement uses TRBV30 and TRBJ1-2; 12 bases agree with TRBD1. V was pared by 1 base and J by 8 bases, with 8 bases of the junction left unmatched. Per germline, CDR1 GTSNPN and CDR2 SVGIG (reference sequence). CDR3 length equals 15 residues. CDR3 residues: CAWSGSGTGGEGYTF. The DNA of the CDR3 is TGTGCCTGGAGTGGCTCCGGGACAGGGGGCGAAGGCTACACCTTC.